The source of this T cell receptor (beta chain) is a study of T cell repertoires in cytomegalovirus infection. TCRdb processed the reads anew with MiXCR; each CDR3 protein has one entry. The repertoire holds around 310,000 distinct CDR3 sequences, with about a sixth as singletons. Whole-study results and caveats: Predominance within the ex vivo response was attributable to HLA-C-restricted CMV-specific TCR beta clonotypes. Identification of carriers of CMV plus the relevant HLA was performed using cumulative public TCR beta family frequency.

Trimming left V 3 bases short and J 4 bases short, with 9 bases between. The CDR3 consists of 13 residues. The table lists this clonotype with a few counts. What it binds is unknown. This clonotype was sampled from a human donor in good health (CMV status not recorded). Some clones in this sample may be carry-over from other donors' samples. Sequencing was performed on PBMCs. The J gene is TRBJ1-2, the V gene TRBV12-3 or TRBV12-4; no firm D call. CDR3 sequence reads: CASSFGITYGYTF. The CDR3 bases are TGTGCCAGCAGTTTTGGTATTACCTATGGCTACACCTTC.